This section outlines one T cell receptor (beta chain) sequence together with its context. Other DNA sequences of this sample code for an identical CDR3. Ages ranged from about 18 to 89 years, with residence in about two dozen US areas. Before being deemed recovered, Cohort 3 donors had two negative PCRs, clearance, or symptom resolution. This entry is derived from a study of blood T cell repertoires in COVID-19. Overall study: The analysed material was cDNA or gDNA that came from T cells, B-cell-depleted T cells, or PBMCs.

The trim removed 4 bases at V and 5 bases at J, leaving 4 bases unmatched. Germline CDR1 MNHEY, CDR2 SMNVEV (reference sequence). CDR3 length: 13 residues. Libraries were prepared by immunoSEQ multiplex PCR; TCRdb keeps only in-frame clonotypes and omits some of them. The sample holds around 200,000 clones, 70% to 85% seen once. The sample taken for sequencing was PBMCs or T cells enriched from blood (not recorded which). The receptor's source is a woman aged 30 to 39 who had recovered from COVID-19. The chain recombines TRBV27 with TRBJ1-1, with 7 nucleotides matching TRBD1. CDR3 sequence reads: CASSSGGATEAFF. In DNA, the CDR3 is TGTGCCAGCAGTTCAGGGGGTGCAACTGAAGCTTTCTTT.